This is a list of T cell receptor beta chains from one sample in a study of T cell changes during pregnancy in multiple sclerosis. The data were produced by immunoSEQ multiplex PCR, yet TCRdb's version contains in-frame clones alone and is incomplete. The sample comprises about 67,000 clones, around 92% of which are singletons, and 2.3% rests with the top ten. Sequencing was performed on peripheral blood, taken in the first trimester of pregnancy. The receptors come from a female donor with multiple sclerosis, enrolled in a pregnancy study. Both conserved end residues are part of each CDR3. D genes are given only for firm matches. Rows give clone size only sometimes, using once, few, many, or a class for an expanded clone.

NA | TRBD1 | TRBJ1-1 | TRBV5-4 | CASSSRPTGGTEAFF | TGTGCCAGCAGCTCCCGCCCGACAGGGGGGACTGAAGCTTTCTTT
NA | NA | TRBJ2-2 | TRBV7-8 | CASSPPRRPNTGELFF | TGTGCCAGCAGCCCTCCTCGGAGGCCAAACACCGGGGAGCTGTTTTTT
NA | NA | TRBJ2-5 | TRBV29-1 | CSVGPGPGETQYF | TGCAGCGTTGGGCCGGGTCCCGGGGAGACCCAGTACTTC
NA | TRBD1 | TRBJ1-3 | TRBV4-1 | CASSQDPGDRGTNTIYF | TGCGCCAGCAGCCAAGATCCTGGGGACAGGGGTACAAACACCATATATTTT
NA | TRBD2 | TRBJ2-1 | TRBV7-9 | CASSSPLAGGGNEQFF | TGTGCCAGCAGCTCCCCACTAGCGGGAGGCGGTAATGAGCAGTTCTTC
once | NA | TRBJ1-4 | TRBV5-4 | CASSRAGPGDEKLFF | TGTGCCAGCAGCCGGGCCGGGCCCGGGGATGAAAAACTGTTTTTT
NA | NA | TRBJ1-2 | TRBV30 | CAWSVGVSIYGYTF | TGTGCCTGGAGTGTAGGGGTTAGCATCTATGGCTACACCTTC
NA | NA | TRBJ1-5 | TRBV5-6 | CASSVGGPGSHSNQPQHF | TGTGCCAGCAGCGTGGGGGGGCCGGGGAGCCATAGCAATCAGCCCCAGCATTTT
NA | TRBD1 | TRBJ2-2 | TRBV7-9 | CASSRTGDTGELFF | TGTGCCAGCAGCCGGACAGGCGACACCGGGGAGCTGTTTTTT
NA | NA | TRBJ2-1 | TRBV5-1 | CASSLSDNEQFF | TGCGCCAGCAGCTTGTCCGACAATGAGCAGTTCTTC
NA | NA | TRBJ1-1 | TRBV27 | CASSPLTGRRTEAFF | TGTGCCAGCAGTCCCCTAACCGGGAGGAGAACTGAAGCTTTCTTT
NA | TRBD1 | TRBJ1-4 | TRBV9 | CASSVATGGSEKLFF | TGTGCCAGCAGCGTAGCAACAGGGGGTTCGGAAAAACTGTTTTTT
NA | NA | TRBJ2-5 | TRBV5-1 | CASSPIRQGAGETQYF | TGCGCCAGCAGCCCTATCCGACAGGGCGCGGGGGAGACCCAGTACTTC
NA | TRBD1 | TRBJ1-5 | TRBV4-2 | CASSQSGQGAQPQHF | TGTGCCAGCAGCCAAAGCGGACAGGGGGCTCAGCCCCAGCATTTT
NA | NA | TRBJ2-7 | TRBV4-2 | CASSQGEGAPVYEQYF | TGTGCCAGCAGCCAAGGGGAAGGGGCCCCCGTTTACGAGCAGTACTTC
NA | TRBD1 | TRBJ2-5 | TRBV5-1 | CASSLGVGAGGFETQYF | TGCGCCAGCAGCTTGGGCGTCGGGGCAGGGGGCTTCGAGACCCAGTACTTC
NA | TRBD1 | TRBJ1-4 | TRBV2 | CASSQDRGLEKLFF | TGTGCCAGCAGCCAGGACAGGGGACTTGAAAAACTGTTTTTT
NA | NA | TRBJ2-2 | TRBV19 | CASSTNRGGELFF | TGTGCCAGTAGTACTAACCGGGGGGGGGAGCTGTTTTTT
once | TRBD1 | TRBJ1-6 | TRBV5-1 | CASSGGQDNSPLHF | TGCGCCAGCAGCGGGGGACAGGATAATTCACCCCTCCACTTT
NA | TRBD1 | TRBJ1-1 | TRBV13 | CASSFGTGETEAFF | TGTGCCAGCAGCTTCGGGACAGGGGAAACTGAAGCTTTCTTT
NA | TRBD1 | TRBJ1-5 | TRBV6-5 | CASSFTGEQPQHF | TGTGCCAGCAGCTTTACAGGGGAACAGCCCCAGCATTTT
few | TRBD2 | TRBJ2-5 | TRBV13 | CASSPGLAEKTEETQYF | TGTGCCAGCAGTCCGGGACTAGCGGAAAAAACCGAAGAGACCCAGTACTTC
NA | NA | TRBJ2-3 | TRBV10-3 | CAISDEVSTDTQYF | TGTGCCATCAGTGATGAGGTTAGCACAGATACGCAGTATTTT
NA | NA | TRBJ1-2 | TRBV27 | CASSLYGGLSSYGYTF | TGTGCCAGCAGTTTATACGGGGGGCTTTCTAGCTATGGCTACACCTTC
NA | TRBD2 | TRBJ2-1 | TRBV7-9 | CASNEGLALNEQFF | TGTGCCAGCAACGAGGGACTAGCACTCAATGAGCAGTTCTTC
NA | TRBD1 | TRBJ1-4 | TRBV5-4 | CASSSLDREPEKLFF | TGTGCCAGCAGCTCCTTAGACAGGGAACCCGAAAAACTGTTTTTT
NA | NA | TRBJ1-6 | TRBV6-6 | CASSYAALGSPLHF | TGTGCCAGCAGTTACGCGGCCCTTGGGTCACCCCTCCACTTT
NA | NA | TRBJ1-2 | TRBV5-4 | CASSLSRVYGYTF | TGTGCCAGCAGCTTGTCCCGGGTTTATGGCTACACCTTC
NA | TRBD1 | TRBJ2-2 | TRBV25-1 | CASRGTGGDTGELFF | TGTGCCAGCAGGGGGACAGGGGGCGATACCGGGGAGCTGTTTTTT
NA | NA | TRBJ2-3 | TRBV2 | CASSRGSTDTQYF | TGTGCCAGCAGTAGGGGGAGCACAGATACGCAGTATTTT
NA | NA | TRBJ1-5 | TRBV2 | CASRATGSNQPQHF | TGTGCCAGCAGAGCCACAGGGTCCAATCAGCCCCAGCATTTT
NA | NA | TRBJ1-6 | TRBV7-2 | CASSPRQTSSPLHF | TGTGCCAGCAGCCCGAGACAGACTTCTTCACCCCTCCACTTT
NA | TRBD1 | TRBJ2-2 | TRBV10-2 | CATLRSVGQGGGELFF | TGCGCCACCCTAAGGTCCGTAGGACAGGGAGGCGGGGAGCTGTTTTTT
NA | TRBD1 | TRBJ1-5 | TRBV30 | CAWSQGASQPQHF | TGTGCCTGGAGTCAGGGGGCATCTCAGCCCCAGCATTTT
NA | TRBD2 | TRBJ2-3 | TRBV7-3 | CASRSTSGSFSDTQYF | TGTGCCAGCAGAAGTACTAGCGGGAGTTTTTCAGATACGCAGTATTTT
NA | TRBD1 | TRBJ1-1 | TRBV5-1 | CATNFGDREVSEAFF | TGCGCCACCAATTTTGGGGACAGGGAGGTCTCTGAAGCTTTCTTT
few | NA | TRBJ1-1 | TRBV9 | CASSVQGYTEAFF | TGTGCCAGCAGCGTGCAGGGGTACACTGAAGCTTTCTTT
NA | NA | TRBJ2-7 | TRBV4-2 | CASSHLPPEVGSYEQYF | TGTGCCAGCAGCCACCTACCTCCGGAGGTTGGATCCTACGAGCAGTACTTC
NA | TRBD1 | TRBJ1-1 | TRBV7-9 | CASSHRGMNTEAFF | TGTGCCAGCAGTCACAGGGGCATGAACACTGAAGCTTTCTTT
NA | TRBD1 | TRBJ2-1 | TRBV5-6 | CASRRQGGYNEQFF | TGTGCCAGCAGAAGACAGGGGGGCTACAATGAGCAGTTCTTC
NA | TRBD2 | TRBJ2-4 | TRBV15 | CATSRAGGLAKNIQYF | TGTGCCACCAGCAGAGCGGGGGGATTAGCCAAAAACATTCAGTACTTC
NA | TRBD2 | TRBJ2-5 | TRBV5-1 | CASSLGAGGTQETQYF | TGCGCCAGCAGCTTGGGGGCGGGGGGGACCCAAGAGACCCAGTACTTC